Sequencing of this TCR beta chain was carried out in a study of early stage breast cancer tumors. Germline V gene data show CDR1 as SEHNR and CDR2 as FQNEAQ (reference sequence). Trimming took 7 bases from V and 5 from J; bases not matched to a gene: 7. This CDR3 contains 14 residues. TCRdb's table, derived via immunoSEQ multiplex PCR, lists solely in-frame clones and lacks some. The data contain fewer than 25,000 clones, approximately 67% of them singletons. Source material: breast tumor tissue. The rearrangement links TRBV7-9 to TRBJ2-5; 10 nucleotides align to TRBD2. This sequence was found in a person in their sixties or seventies with breast cancer. The DNA for the CDR3 is TGTGCCAGCACCCTAGCGGGAGTGGGGGAGACCCAGTACTTC. Translating it yields CASTLAGVGETQYF. Together with reference TRBV7-9 and TRBJ2-5, the CDR3 gives the full variable domain: DTGVSQNPRHKITKRGQNVTFRCDPISEHNRLYWYRQTLGQGPEFLTYFQNEAQLEKSRLLSDRFSAERPKGSFSTLEIQRTEQGDSAMYLCASTLAGVGETQYFGPGTRLLVL.